What follows are 27 T cell receptor beta chains derived from one specimen sequenced in a study of immune evolution from preneoplasia to lung adenocarcinoma. Sequencing used immunoSEQ multiplex PCR; TCRdb keeps in-frame clones, though not all of them. Of under 3,500 clones listed, about 81% were seen once; the top ten hold around an eighth. Sequenced input: FFPE lung adenocarcinoma in situ tissue. The receptors derive from a person aged 60-79 years with lung adenocarcinoma.

V usage is TRBV5-8 and J usage is TRBJ1-2; D remains unclear. The ends were cut back, 5 bases at V and 4 bases at J, with 15 bases in the middle. The CDR3 loop spans 14 amino acids. Germline CDR1 and CDR2: SGHTS and YDEGEE. The CDR3 is CASRLGSSLYGYTF. The CDR3 DNA is TGTGCCAGCAGATTAGGAAGCTCTCTCTATGGCTACACCTTC. Together with reference TRBV5-8 and TRBJ1-2, the CDR3 gives the full variable domain: EAGVTQSPTHLIKTRGQQATLRCSPISGHTSVYWYQQALGLGLQFLLWYDEGEERNRGNFPPRFSGRQFPNYSSELNVNALELEDSALYLCASRLGSSLYGYTFGSGTRLTVV.

The chain recombines TRBV4-3 with TRBJ2-6; D unresolved. The CDR3 spans 15 residues. V dropped 4 bases and J dropped 0 bases, with 7 bases sitting between them. Germline-derived CDR1 and CDR2 are LGHNA and YSLEER. CDR3 region: CASSRTSSGANVLTF. DNA of the CDR3: TGCGCCAGCAGCCGCACTTCCTCTGGGGCCAACGTCCTGACTTTC.

The chain uses TRBV11-2 and TRBJ1-4; the D is unclear. The CDR3 consists of 14 residues. The germline gives CDR1 SGHAT, CDR2 FQNNGV. V lost 5 bases and J lost 3, with 10 bases in between. The CDR3 loop reads CASSLGRSNEKLFF. DNA for the CDR3: TGTGCCAGCAGCCTCGGGAGATCTAATGAAAAACTGTTTTTT.

The V call is TRBV5-1, the J call TRBJ2-7, with D perhaps TRBD1 (6 bases). Germline-derived CDR1 and CDR2 are SGHRS and YFSETQ. V lost 0 bases and J lost 3, with 7 bases in between. CDR3 length: 13 amino acids. CDR3: CASSLGQVYEQYF. The CDR3 DNA sequence: TGCGCCAGCAGCTTGGGACAGGTCTACGAGCAGTACTTC.

The chain couples TRBV18 to TRBJ2-7; 8 positions match TRBD1. CDR1 KGHSH and CDR2 LQKENI come from the germline V gene. J was trimmed by 5 bases and V by 3 bases; bases with no gene match: 9. The CDR3 consists of 15 residues. The CDR3 DNA is TGTGCCAGCTCACCGGGACAGGCCACTTTGGACGAGCAGTACTTC. Protein product: CASSPGQATLDEQYF.

This clone was detected a few times. The chain joins TRBV7-9 to TRBJ1-1, with D maybe TRBD1 (5 bases). The length of the CDR3 is 12 residues. Germline-derived CDR1 and CDR2 are SEHNR and FQNEAQ (reference sequence). Trimming shortened V by 5 bases and J by 7 bases, and 11 bases separated the two germline ends. DNA of the CDR3: TGTGCCAGCAGCCAGACGACAGTTGAAGCTTTCTTT. Residues: CASSQTTVEAFF.

The V and J genes are TRBV4-1 and TRBJ2-5; weak D call: TRBD2 (5 bases). V was cut by 2 bases and J by 1 base, with 8 bases left in between. CDR1 MGHRA and CDR2 YSYEKL come from the germline V gene. The CDR3 runs to 14 residues. DNA of the CDR3: TGCGCCAGCAGCCAACCGGGATCCCAAGAGACCCAGTACTTC. The encoded protein is CASSQPGSQETQYF.

The chain couples TRBV7-9 to TRBJ1-5; unclear D gene. The CDR3 has 12 residues. Trimming took 6 bases from V and 8 from J, leaving 11 bases between them. Germline CDR1 SEHNR, CDR2 FQNEAQ (reference sequence). The CDR3 loop is CASSFPGEPQHF. In DNA form, the CDR3 reads TGTGCCAGCAGTTTTCCCGGGGAGCCCCAGCATTTT.

This clone has just a few counts. This chain joins TRBV4-2 and TRBJ2-5; possible D gene TRBD2, 6 bases. V was pared by 4 bases and J by 2 bases, with 11 bases between. The germline V gene encodes CDR1 LGHNA and CDR2 YNFKEQ. The CDR3 is 14 residues long. CDR3 region: CASSRGGAQETQYF. The DNA for the CDR3 is TGTGCCAGCAGCCGAGGCGGGGCTCAAGAGACCCAGTACTTC.

The chain joins TRBV7-2 to TRBJ2-7, with 11 bases matching TRBD2. CDR1 is SGHTA, CDR2 FQGNSA, per germline. This CDR3 has 14 residues. V dropped 3 bases and J dropped 7; count of bases not matched to a gene: 5. CDR3 bases: TGTGCCAGCAGCTTTACTAGCGGGGGCTCTGAGCAGTACTTC. This sequence encodes CASSFTSGGSEQYF.

J is TRBJ1-5 and V is TRBV4-3; D remains ambiguous. Per germline, CDR1 LGHNA and CDR2 YSLEER. CDR3 length: 13 residues. Trimming left V 1 base short and J 5 bases short, with 6 bases between. DNA of the CDR3: TGCGCCAGCAGCCAAGTCCGGGATCAGCCCCAGCATTTT. It is translated as CASSQVRDQPQHF.

Of note for this clone: Possible read error: a much larger clone is one base away. The chain links TRBV5-1 to TRBJ2-5; no firm D call. V lost 0 bases, J lost 1 base, and 7 bases lay in between. The length of the CDR3 is 14 residues. CDR1 is SGHRS, CDR2 YFSETQ, per germline. This chain's CDR3 is CASSLGLTQETQYF. CDR3 nucleotides: TGCGCCAGCAGCTTGGGTCTAACCCAAGAGACCCAGTACTTC.

The chain is built from TRBV7-2 and TRBJ1-2, with D possibly matching TRBD1 (5 bases). Germline values: CDR1 SGHTA, CDR2 FQGNSA. The CDR3 is made up of 13 amino acids. Trimming shortened V by 5 bases and J by 2 bases, and 9 bases separated the two germline ends. The CDR3 bases are TGTGCCAGCAGCCCGGACACGAACTATGGCTACACCTTC. Its protein is CASSPDTNYGYTF.

The rearrangement uses TRBV27 and TRBJ2-3; D not certain. Germline CDR1 is MNHEY and CDR2 is SMNVEV (reference sequence). V lost 0 bases, J lost 5 bases, and 6 bases lay in between. CDR3 length: 13 residues. The chain's CDR3 is CASSLSVGDTQYF. In DNA form, the CDR3 reads TGTGCCAGCAGTTTATCGGTAGGAGATACGCAGTATTTT.

Here the CDR3 reads CASSQEQGSNTGELFF. DNA for the CDR3: TGTGCCAGCAGCCAAGAGCAGGGGTCGAACACCGGGGAGCTGTTTTTT. This chain connects TRBV4-2 to TRBJ2-2, with a weak D call TRBD1 (6 bases). V was pared by 0 bases and J by 0 bases, with 8 bases between. This CDR3 region has 16 residues. Germline-derived CDR1 and CDR2 are LGHNA and YNFKEQ.

This clone was seen just once. The CDR3 DNA follows: TGCGCCAGCAGCTATAGCGGGGGCCCCAACACAGATACGCAGTATTTT. It specifies CASSYSGGPNTDTQYF. The chain employs TRBV5-1 and TRBJ2-3; 9 positions agree with TRBD2. CDR1 is SGHRS and CDR2 is YFSETQ in the germline V gene. This CDR3 contains 16 residues. The V segment lost 3 bases and the J segment 2 bases; nucleotides outside the gene matches: 7.

The chain combines TRBV9 with TRBJ1-5, with D possibly TRBD1 on 5 matching bases. V lost 4 bases and J lost 0, with 8 bases in between. Germline CDR1 SGDLS, CDR2 YYNGEE. The CDR3 runs to 14 residues. CDR3 coding DNA: TGTGCCAGCAGCACCACAGGTAGCAATCAGCCCCAGCATTTT. The encoded protein is CASSTTGSNQPQHF.

The genes are TRBV28 and TRBJ1-5; D remains unclear. Germline V gene data show CDR1 as MDHEN and CDR2 as SYDVKM. Trimming left V 8 bases short and J 3 bases short, with 8 bases between. The CDR3 extends over 12 amino acids. CDR3 in amino acids: CASVLPNQPQHF. Here the CDR3 DNA reads TGTGCCAGCGTACTTCCCAATCAGCCCCAGCATTTT. Drawing the rest from reference TRBV28 and TRBJ1-5, the complete variable domain is DVKVTQSSRYLVKRTGEKVFLECVQDMDHENMFWYRQDPGLGLRLIYFSYDVKMKEKGDIPEGYSVSREKKERFSLILESASTNQTSMYLCASVLPNQPQHFGDGTRLSIL.

There are a few counts of this clone. The rearrangement links TRBV11-3 to TRBJ1-4; possibly TRBD1 for D (6 bases). The CDR3 runs 15 residues. The germline V gene encodes CDR1 SGHNT and CDR2 YENEEA. Deletions cut 5 bases from V and 7 bases from J, with 17 bases between. Written as DNA, the CDR3 is TGTGCCAGCAGCCCCCCCGGGGGCCGAGGTGAAAAACTGTTTTTT. This encodes CASSPPGGRGEKLFF.

V and J are TRBV7-2 and TRBJ1-2; D call uncertain. Germline V gene data show CDR1 as SGHTA and CDR2 as FQGNSA. The length of the CDR3 is 14 residues. V shed 5 bases and J shed 3 bases, with 13 bases lying between them. CDR3 sequence: CASSLQQVYYGYTF. CDR3 DNA: TGTGCCAGCAGCCTACAGCAGGTTTACTATGGCTACACCTTC.

This clone was counted a single time. The chain joins TRBV4-1 to TRBJ2-6, with 7 bases that match TRBD1. The CDR3 spans 18 residues. The J segment lost 4 bases and the V segment lost 2 bases, leaving 11 bases of the junction unmatched. The germline gives CDR1 MGHRA, CDR2 YSYEKL. The CDR3 region has the DNA TGCGCCAGCAGCCAAATCATCCTCAGGGGGTACGGGGCCAACGTCCTGACTTTC. Amino acids: CASSQIILRGYGANVLTF.

The chain couples TRBV7-9 to TRBJ2-1; 9 bases line up with TRBD1. The V gene end was trimmed by 5 bases and the J gene end by 12 bases; junction bases not matched to a gene: 14. CDR3 length: 15 amino acids. CDR1 is SEHNR and CDR2 is FQNEAQ in the germline V gene (reference sequence). Here the CDR3 reads CASSPPGQGSGVQFF. CDR3 nucleotides: TGTGCCAGCAGCCCACCGGGACAGGGTTCCGGTGTGCAGTTCTTC.

Points on this clone: Sequence at one end of the junction differs from germline and may be a read error. Other DNA sequences from this sample encode an identical CDR3 as well. The rearrangement joins TRBV10-1 to TRBJ2-1, with D possibly being TRBD2 (7 bases). CDR1 is WNHNN and CDR2 is SYGVQD in the germline V gene (reference sequence). This CDR3 has 14 residues. The CDR3 nucleotides are TGTGCCAGCAGTGAGGGGGGGACCGTTAATGAGCAGTTCTTC. It is translated as CASSEGGTVNEQFF.

This chain links TRBV6-5 with TRBJ2-2; tentatively, D is TRBD1 (5 bases). Germline-derived CDR1 and CDR2 are MNHEY and SVGAGI. V shed 7 bases and J shed 7 bases, with 13 bases lying between them. The CDR3 loop spans 13 amino acids. The CDR3 sequence: CASTPTENGELFF. The CDR3 DNA reads TGTGCCAGCACCCCGACAGAGAACGGGGAGCTGTTTTTT.

The chain recombines TRBV29-1 with TRBJ1-2; D ambiguous. Germline V gives CDR1 SQVTM, CDR2 ANQGSEA. The CDR3 has 12 amino acids. Trimming cost V 6 bases and J 3 bases, with 11 bases left between them. The CDR3 reads CSVGDNDYGYTF. In DNA form, the CDR3 reads TGCAGCGTCGGGGATAACGACTATGGCTACACCTTC.

The chain recombines TRBV5-4 with TRBJ2-1, with D perhaps TRBD1 (6 bases). Trimming shortened V by 3 bases and J by 6 bases, and 16 bases separated the two germline ends. The CDR3 runs to 15 residues. Germline lookup yields CDR1 SGHNT and CDR2 YYREEE (reference sequence). The CDR3 loop is CASSSPGEEVNEQFF. The CDR3 DNA follows: TGTGCCAGCAGCTCCCCAGGGGAAGAGGTCAATGAGCAGTTCTTC.

The gene calls are TRBV7-9 and TRBJ1-2; tentatively, D is TRBD1 (5 bases). The CDR3 loop spans 13 amino acids. CDR1 is SEHNR and CDR2 is FQNEAQ in the germline V gene (reference sequence). V lost 4 bases to trimming and J lost 4 bases, with 10 bases between them. The CDR3 DNA is TGTGCCAGCAGCTCCCGGGACGGCTATGGCTACACCTTC. This sequence encodes CASSSRDGYGYTF.